This is a list of T cell receptor beta chains from one sample in a study of low-dose radiotherapy and immunotherapy resistance in tumors. MiXCR, applied by TCRdb to the reads, yields one record per CDR3 protein. The sample contains about 39,000 distinct CDR3 sequences, under 25% of which appear only once. The specimen comprised PBMCs, sampled after low-dose radiotherapy plus immunotherapy. These receptor sequences come from a female donor with ovarian cancer. The CDR3 runs from the conserved cysteine through the conserved F or W. A D gene is named only where the DNA matches it firmly. Expanded clones are given a class, and other clones once, few, many or no size at all.

j_call d_call v_call clone_size cdr3_aa cdr3_nt
TRBJ1-1 NA TRBV29-1 many CSVVQTNTEAFF TGCAGCGTTGTCCAAACGAACACTGAAGCTTTCTTT
TRBJ1-1 TRBD1 TRBV30 NA CAAWTGGLHTEAFF TGTGCCGCTTGGACAGGGGGCTTGCACACTGAAGCTTTCTTT
TRBJ1-5 TRBD1 TRBV12-3/TRBV12-4 many CASSLATGGQPQHF TGTGCCAGCAGTTTAGCGACAGGGGGTCAGCCCCAGCATTTT
TRBJ2-3 NA TRBV18 NA CASSPLTSTDTQYF TGTGCCAGCTCACCATTAACCAGCACAGATACGCAGTATTTT
TRBJ2-1 NA TRBV11-2 many CASSLVQGINEQFF TGTGCCAGCAGCTTAGTTCAGGGAATTAATGAGCAGTTCTTC
TRBJ1-5 NA TRBV25-1 many CASSAEGGSASNQPQHF TGTGCCAGCAGCGCAGAGGGCGGCAGTGCGAGCAATCAGCCCCAGCATTTT
TRBJ1-1 TRBD1 TRBV30 many CAWSAQGGRVFF TGTGCCTGGAGTGCCCAGGGGGGCCGGGTTTTCTTT
TRBJ2-1 TRBD1 TRBV6-2/TRBV6-3 many CASGTGLYNEQFF TGTGCCAGCGGGACAGGCCTCTACAATGAGCAGTTCTTC
TRBJ1-1 NA TRBV19 many CAVRGGGTEAFF TGTGCAGTCCGCGGAGGAGGTACTGAAGCTTTCTTT
TRBJ1-2 NA TRBV12-3/TRBV12-4 many CASSFNGGNYGYTF TGTGCCAGCAGTTTCAACGGAGGAAACTATGGCTACACCTTC
TRBJ2-1 TRBD2 TRBV9 many CASSVGLAGGNYNEQFF TGTGCCAGCAGCGTAGGGCTAGCGGGGGGCAACTACAATGAGCAGTTCTTC
TRBJ1-6 NA TRBV6-2/TRBV6-3 many CASREMGVNSPLHF TGTGCCAGCAGGGAAATGGGGGTTAATTCACCCCTCCACTTT
TRBJ1-1 NA TRBV29-1 many CSVGFQGYYTEAFF TGCAGCGTTGGATTTCAGGGATATTACACTGAAGCTTTCTTT
TRBJ1-1 NA TRBV27 many CASSLLSGRPSGTEAFF TGTGCCAGCAGTTTATTATCCGGGAGGCCCTCGGGGACTGAAGCTTTCTTT
TRBJ1-2 TRBD1 TRBV6-5 medium-sized CASSPQGGGYTF TGTGCCAGCAGCCCACAGGGGGGAGGCTACACCTTC
TRBJ2-5 NA TRBV5-5 NA CASSFGGQLQETQYF TGTGCCAGCAGCTTTGGAGGACAGCTCCAAGAGACCCAGTACTTC
TRBJ2-7 NA TRBV5-1 many CASSLEPSAYEQYF TGCGCCAGCAGCTTGGAGCCATCTGCCTACGAGCAGTACTTC
TRBJ2-7 NA TRBV11-3 NA CASSATGSYEQYF TGTGCCAGCAGCGCCACCGGGTCCTACGAGCAGTACTTC
TRBJ2-7 TRBD2 TRBV3-1 NA CASSHLPGLAGEYEQYF TGTGCCAGCAGCCACCTCCCGGGACTAGCGGGAGAGTACGAGCAGTACTTC
TRBJ1-6 NA TRBV10-3 NA CAISPKSPGPETTTGSPLHF TGTGCCATCAGCCCTAAGAGTCCAGGACCGGAGACTACAACAGGATCACCCCTCCACTTT
TRBJ1-1 NA TRBV27 many CASSKANTEAFF TGTGCCAGCAGCAAGGCGAACACTGAAGCTTTCTTT
TRBJ2-1 NA TRBV6-6 many CASSYSNEQFF TGTGCCAGCAGTTACTCGAATGAGCAGTTCTTC
TRBJ2-2 NA TRBV7-2 many CASSLVTATGELFF TGTGCCAGCAGCTTAGTGACAGCCACCGGGGAGCTGTTTTTT
TRBJ1-5 NA TRBV19 many CASSIRPGYSNQPQHF TGTGCCAGTAGTATACGGCCCGGGTATAGCAATCAGCCCCAGCATTTT
TRBJ1-2 NA TRBV5-4 NA CASSLEQGLGYGYTF TGTGCCAGCAGCTTGGAACAGGGCTTGGGCTATGGCTACACCTTC
TRBJ2-7 NA TRBV9 NA CASSATDYEQYF TGTGCCAGCAGCGCCACAGACTACGAGCAGTACTTC
TRBJ1-2 NA TRBV6-2/TRBV6-3 many CASSLQATNYGYTF TGTGCCAGCAGCTTACAGGCAACTAACTATGGCTACACCTTC
TRBJ2-3 TRBD2 TRBV12-3/TRBV12-4 many CASSFSASGGRDTQYF TGTGCCAGCAGTTTTTCAGCTAGCGGGGGGCGGGATACGCAGTATTTT
TRBJ2-7 TRBD2 TRBV3-1 many CASSQAGGSSYEQYF TGTGCCAGCAGCCAAGCGGGGGGGAGCTCCTACGAGCAGTACTTC